The source of this T cell receptor beta chain is a study of blood T cell repertoires in COVID-19. Data came from immunoSEQ multiplex PCR; TCRdb stores just in-frame clones and leaves some out. The repertoire holds roughly 150,000 clones, with around 90% as singletons. Trimming stripped 3 bases from V and 7 bases from J, with 15 bases between. Germline CDR1 is LGHNA and CDR2 is YSLEER. The CDR3 loop spans 15 amino acids. The specimen sequenced was peripheral blood. The chain joins TRBV4-3 to TRBJ2-2; D is perhaps TRBD2 (7 bases). This TCR was recovered from a man between 45 and 60 years old who had recovered from COVID-19. The CDR3 DNA sequence: TGCGCCAGCAGCCAGGAGCCGAGGGGGGGCGGGGAGCTGTTTTTT. Translation: CASSQEPRGGGELFF.